These 12 T cell receptor beta chains came from one sample sequenced in a study of T-cell reconstitution after alpha-beta-depleted transplantation in children. Preparing the TCRbeta library involved the use of unique molecular identifiers. Each CDR3 protein is one row after TCRdb ran MiXCR on the PCR reads. This table has 600,000 to 700,000 distinct CDR3 sequences, approximately 17% appearing once. The specimen was PBMCs from the stem cell graft donor, collected from the stem cell graft. The receptors stem from a human donor who donated a stem cell graft to a child with acute myeloid leukemia.

The sample holds one count of this clonotype. The chain is built from TRBV28 and TRBJ2-3; D possibly matches TRBD1 or TRBD2 (5 bases each). The germline V gene encodes CDR1 MDHEN and CDR2 SYDVKM. This CDR3 comprises 18 residues. Deletions cut 3 bases from V and 2 bases from J, with 21 bases between. The DNA of the CDR3 is TGTGCCAGCAGTTTTCCATCATCCGGGGCAGAGAACACAGATACGCAGTATTTT. Translated: CASSFPSSGAENTDTQYF.

This chain uses TRBV7-6 with TRBJ2-1, with unresolved D. Looked up from germline, CDR1 is SGHVS and CDR2 is FNYEAQ. Trimming cost V 4 bases and J 2 bases, with 15 bases left between them. The CDR3 extends over 16 amino acids. The CDR3 region is CASSSELEATYNEQFF. In nucleotides, the CDR3 is TGTGCCAGCAGCTCCGAACTCGAAGCCACCTACAATGAGCAGTTCTTC.

This chain links TRBV5-1 with TRBJ2-3; TRBD2 is a possible D gene (5 bases). Per germline, CDR1 SGHRS and CDR2 YFSETQ. Trimming took 7 bases from V and 0 from J, leaving 12 bases between them. CDR3 length: 14 residues. The CDR3: CASSGMASTDTQYF. As DNA, the CDR3 is TGCGCCAGCTCCGGGATGGCTAGCACAGATACGCAGTATTTT.

This clonotype was recorded a few times. This sequence joins TRBV24-1 and TRBJ2-3; D is uncertain. Trimming stripped 3 bases from V and 1 base from J, with 10 bases between. The CDR3 is 15 amino acids. CDR1 is KGHDR, CDR2 SFDVKD, per germline. CDR3 DNA sequence: TGTGCCACCAGTGATCCTAGAAGGCGCACAGATACGCAGTATTTT. It is translated as CATSDPRRRTDTQYF.

This clonotype was counted ten times or more. The J gene is TRBJ2-7, the V gene TRBV20-1; 11 nucleotides agree with TRBD2. J lost 2 bases, V lost 0 bases, and 3 bases had no gene match. The germline CDR1 and CDR2 sequences are DFQATT and SNEGSKA (reference sequence). This CDR3 spans 15 amino acids. The CDR3 bases are TGCAGTGCTAGAGATACGACTAGCGGGGCCTACGAGCAGTACTTC. Translated, it gives CSARDTTSGAYEQYF.

V and J are TRBV20-1 and TRBJ2-1; 11 bases map to TRBD1. Germline loops: CDR1 DFQATT, CDR2 SNEGSKA (reference sequence). V was pared by 6 bases and J by 7 bases, with 11 bases of the junction left unmatched. This CDR3 is 15 amino acids long. As DNA, the CDR3 is TGCAGTGCGAGGGATGGGACAGGGGGAAGGAATGAGCAGTTCTTC. Translated: CSARDGTGGRNEQFF.

The V gene is TRBV4-2, the J gene TRBJ2-5, with D possibly matching TRBD2 (5 bases). The CDR3 length is 15 residues. V was pared by 1 base and J by 5 bases, with 14 bases between. The germline V gene encodes CDR1 LGHNA and CDR2 YNFKEQ. CDR3 in amino acids: CASSQVIASGETQYF. The DNA for the CDR3 is TGTGCCAGCAGCCAAGTCATCGCCTCGGGGGAGACCCAGTACTTC.

This clonotype was counted a few times. The chain uses TRBV13 and TRBJ2-7; D might be TRBD2 (7 bases). Trimming removed 5 bases at V and 3 bases at J, with 17 bases between. Germline-derived CDR1 and CDR2 are PRHDT and FYEKMQ (reference sequence). CDR3 size: 15 residues. CDR3 DNA: TGTGCCAGCAGCCGAGTGGGGGGGGACATCTACGAGCAGTACTTC. Translation: CASSRVGGDIYEQYF.

This clonotype has a handful of counts. CDR3 region: CSTGYSGVGEQFF. Here the CDR3 DNA reads TGCAGCACTGGTTACAGTGGGGTCGGTGAGCAGTTCTTC. The chain uses TRBV29-1 and TRBJ2-1, with D unresolved. Deletions cut 8 bases from V and 9 bases from J, with 20 bases between. The CDR3 loop spans 13 amino acids. Germline CDR1 is SQVTM and CDR2 is ANQGSEA.

The sample holds a few counts of this clonotype. V and J are TRBV28 and TRBJ1-2; TRBD1 might be the D (5 bases). The CDR3 totals 15 residues. Germline CDR1 and CDR2: MDHEN and SYDVKM. Trimming removed 2 bases from V and 5 bases from J, with 15 bases in between. The CDR3: CASSLISRQSYGYTF. CDR3 DNA sequence: TGTGCCAGCAGTTTAATCTCGAGACAGTCATATGGCTACACCTTC.

This clonotype was seen a few times. V gene TRBV7-2 combines with J gene TRBJ2-6; D unclear. Trimming stripped 5 bases from V and 0 bases from J, with 14 bases between. Looked up from germline, CDR1 is SGHTA and CDR2 is FQGNSA. The length of the CDR3 is 17 residues. In DNA form, the CDR3 reads TGTGCCAGCAGCCAGAGTCCGCCAGGCTCTGGGGCCAACGTCCTGACTTTC. Translation gives CASSQSPPGSGANVLTF.

This clonotype occurred a few times. The chain has TRBV18 and TRBJ2-7; D may be TRBD1 (6 bases). The CDR3 covers 16 residues. Trimming stripped 3 bases from V and 2 bases from J, with 17 bases between. Per germline, CDR1 KGHSH and CDR2 LQKENI. The CDR3 DNA reads TGTGCCAGCTCACCCACGGGAACAGGGATCACCTACGAGCAGTACGTC. This translates into CASSPTGTGITYEQYV.